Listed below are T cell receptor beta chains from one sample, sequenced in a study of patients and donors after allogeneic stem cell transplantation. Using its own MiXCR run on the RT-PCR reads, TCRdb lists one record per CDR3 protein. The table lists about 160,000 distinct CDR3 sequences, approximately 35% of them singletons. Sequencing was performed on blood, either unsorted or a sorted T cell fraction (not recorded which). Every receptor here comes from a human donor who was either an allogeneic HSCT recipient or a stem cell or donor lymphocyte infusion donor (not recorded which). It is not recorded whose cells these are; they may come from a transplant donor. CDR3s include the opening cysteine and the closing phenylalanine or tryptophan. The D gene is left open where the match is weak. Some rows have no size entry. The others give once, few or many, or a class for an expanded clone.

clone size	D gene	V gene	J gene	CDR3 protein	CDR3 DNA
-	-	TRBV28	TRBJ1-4	CASSLRLPGKLFF	TGTGCCAGCAGTTTGAGGCTCCCGGGAAAACTGTTTTTT
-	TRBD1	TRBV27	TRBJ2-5	CASSFGQAQTQYF	TGTGCCAGCAGTTTCGGACAGGCCCAGACCCAGTACTTC
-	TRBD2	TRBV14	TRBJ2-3	CASSLGLASTDTQYF	TGTGCCAGCAGCCTGGGACTAGCGAGCACAGATACGCAGTATTTT
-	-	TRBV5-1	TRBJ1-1	CASSLVAGLSTEAFF	TGCGCCAGCAGCTTGGTCGCGGGACTGAGCACTGAAGCTTTCTTT
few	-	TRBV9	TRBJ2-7	CASSVGSQAASYEQYF	TGTGCCAGCAGCGTAGGGTCCCAGGCAGCCTCCTACGAGCAGTACTTC
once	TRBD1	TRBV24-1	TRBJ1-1	CATPRQGGWRTEAFF	TGTGCCACCCCAAGACAGGGAGGGTGGAGGACTGAAGCTTTCTTT
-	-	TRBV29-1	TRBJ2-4	CSVAPVMGESAKNIQYF	TGCAGCGTCGCACCTGTGATGGGCGAGTCGGCCAAAAACATTCAGTACTTC
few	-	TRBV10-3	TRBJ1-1	CAISESTGNTEAFF	TGTGCCATCAGTGAGTCGACAGGGAACACTGAAGCTTTCTTT
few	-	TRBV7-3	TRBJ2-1	CASSLTWGPYNEQFF	TGTGCCAGCAGCTTAACGTGGGGACCCTACAATGAGCAGTTCTTC
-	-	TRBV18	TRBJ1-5	CASSPPKAGDQPQHF	TGTGCCAGCTCACCACCGAAGGCAGGGGATCAGCCCCAGCATTTT
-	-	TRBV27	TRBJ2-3	CASSLLSADTQYF	TGTGCCAGCAGTTTATTGAGCGCAGATACGCAGTATTTT
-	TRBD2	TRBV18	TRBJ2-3	CASSLVETGPTSGGGTQYF	TGTGCCAGCTCACTCGTCGAGACAGGTCCGACTAGCGGGGGAGGTACGCAGTATTTT
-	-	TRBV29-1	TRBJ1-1	CSVEGRQANTEAFF	TGCAGCGTTGAGGGTCGACAGGCCAACACTGAAGCTTTCTTT
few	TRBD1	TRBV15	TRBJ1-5	CATSRARQGGNQPQHF	TGTGCCACCAGCAGAGCTCGACAGGGTGGCAATCAGCCCCAGCATTTT
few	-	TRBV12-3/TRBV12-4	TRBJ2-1	CASSLGLALPGGQFF	TGTGCCAGCAGTTTAGGGCTAGCGCTACCTGGTGGGCAGTTCTTC
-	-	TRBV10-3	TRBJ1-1	CAISTEGVTEAFF	TGTGCCATCAGCACGGAAGGAGTCACTGAAGCTTTCTTT
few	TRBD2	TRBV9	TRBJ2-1	CASSVSGGLYEQFF	TGTGCCAGCAGCGTTAGCGGGGGGCTGTATGAGCAGTTCTTC
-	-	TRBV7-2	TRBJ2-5	CASSLVRGVQETQYF	TGTGCCAGCAGCTTAGTGCGGGGTGTCCAAGAGACCCAGTACTTC
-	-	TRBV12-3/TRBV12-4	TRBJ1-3	CASSFGQVASGNTIYF	TGTGCCAGCAGTTTTGGGCAGGTCGCCTCTGGAAACACCATATATTTT
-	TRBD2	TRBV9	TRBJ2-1	CASSEGTSGLYNEQFF	TGTGCCAGCAGCGAAGGGACTAGCGGCCTCTACAATGAGCAGTTCTTC
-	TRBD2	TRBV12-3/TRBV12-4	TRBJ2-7	CASSPGTKSYEQYF	TGTGCCAGCAGTCCCGGGACTAAGTCCTACGAGCAGTACTTC
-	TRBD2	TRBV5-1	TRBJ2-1	CASSPRLAGNNEQFF	TGCGCCAGCAGCCCCAGACTAGCGGGCAATAATGAGCAGTTCTTC
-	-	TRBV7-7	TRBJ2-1	CASSPSMGLGNEQFF	TGTGCTAGCAGCCCCAGCATGGGACTGGGGAATGAGCAGTTCTTC
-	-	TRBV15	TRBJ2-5	CATSRDRGKETQYF	TGTGCCACCAGCAGAGATCGGGGAAAAGAGACCCAGTACTTC
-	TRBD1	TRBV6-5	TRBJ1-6	CASRGTGLNSPLHF	TGTGCCAGCCGTGGGACAGGACTTAATTCACCCCTCCACTTT